This is a list of T cell receptor beta chains from one sample in a study of blood T cell repertoires in COVID-19. This table comes from immunoSEQ multiplex PCR, and its TCRdb copy is limited to in-frame clones, with some not included. The profile covers about 250,000 clones, with more than 70% appearing a single time and roughly 6.8% taken by the ten largest. Sequencing used peripheral blood. The source is a woman aged 25 to 39 with COVID-19, enrolled during active disease. Both conserved end residues are part of each CDR3. The order of the fields is V gene, CDR3 length, clone size, J gene, D gene, CDR3 protein, CDR3 DNA. A D gene is named only where the DNA matches it firmly. Size tells how often a clone was seen (once, few, many) or the class of an expanded clone, and some rows leave it out.

>TRBV11-2|15|-|TRBJ1-5|TRBD1
CASSLTGGNNQPQHF
TGTGCCAGCAGCTTGACAGGGGGGAACAATCAGCCCCAGCATTTT
>TRBV14|14|-|TRBJ2-7|TRBD2
CASSSTGGGLVQYF
TGTGCCAGCAGCTCGACGGGCGGGGGGCTCGTGCAGTACTTC
>TRBV19|18|-|TRBJ1-4|-
CASKAGLGQGALYEKLFF
TGTGCCAGTAAAGCCGGATTGGGCCAGGGCGCATTGTATGAAAAACTGTTTTTT
>TRBV5-1|15|-|TRBJ2-1|-
CASSLAGGDYNEQFF
TGCGCCAGCAGCTTGGCCGGGGGTGACTACAATGAGCAGTTCTTC
>TRBV4-1|16|-|TRBJ1-2|TRBD1
CASSQEYRGGWGGYTF
TGCGCCAGCAGCCAAGAATACAGGGGAGGATGGGGTGGCTACACCTTC
>TRBV5-5|17|once|TRBJ1-2|TRBD1
CASSYTSTTGTGVGYTF
TGTGCCAGCAGCTACACCTCCACTACCGGGACAGGGGTTGGCTACACCTTC
>TRBV27|15|-|TRBJ1-2|TRBD1
CASSQLGQGAYGYTF
TGTGCCAGCAGCCAACTTGGACAGGGGGCATATGGCTACACCTTC
>TRBV28|18|-|TRBJ1-1|TRBD1
CARRSQGDRVSSNTEAFF
TGTGCCCGCCGATCCCAAGGGGACAGGGTATCATCGAACACTGAAGCTTTCTTT
>TRBV7-2|15|-|TRBJ1-3|-
CASSLSRGSGNTIYF
TGTGCCAGCAGCCTGAGCAGGGGCTCTGGAAACACCATATATTTT
>TRBV19|17|-|TRBJ1-6|-
CASSPSDSRSYNSPLHF
TGTGCCAGTAGTCCCTCGGACAGCCGCTCCTATAATTCACCCCTCCACTTT
>TRBV7-9|16|-|TRBJ2-1|TRBD2
CASSPTSASSYNEQFF
TGTGCCAGCAGCCCGACTAGCGCTAGCTCCTACAATGAGCAGTTCTTC
>TRBV5-1|15|-|TRBJ1-2|TRBD1
CASSSEGQGAVGYTF
TGCGCCAGCAGCTCAGAGGGACAGGGGGCAGTTGGCTACACCTTC
>TRBV29-1|17|-|TRBJ1-1|TRBD1
CSVLRFGQGVVNTEAFF
TGCAGCGTTCTGCGATTTGGACAGGGGGTTGTGAACACTGAAGCTTTCTTT
>TRBV19|13|-|TRBJ1-1|-
CASIYRDNTEAFF
TGTGCCAGTATTTACAGGGACAACACTGAAGCTTTCTTT
>TRBV9|16|-|TRBJ2-2|TRBD2
CASSVGRGGAPGELFF
TGTGCCAGCAGCGTAGGGCGCGGGGGGGCCCCCGGGGAGCTGTTTTTT
>TRBV27|14|-|TRBJ1-5|-
CASSPRARNQPQHF
TGTGCCAGCAGTCCCAGGGCCCGCAATCAGCCCCAGCATTTT
>TRBV24-1|15|-|TRBJ2-1|-
CATSDADSPYNEQFF
TGTGCCACCAGTGATGCCGACAGTCCCTACAATGAGCAGTTCTTC
>TRBV6-5|11|-|TRBJ1-3|-
CASSQGNTIYF
TGTGCCAGCAGCCAAGGAAACACCATATATTTT
>TRBV20-1|15|-|TRBJ2-5|TRBD2
CSASFPSGNQETQYF
TGCAGTGCTAGTTTCCCTAGCGGGAACCAAGAGACCCAGTACTTC
>TRBV6-2/TRBV6-3|11|-|TRBJ2-5|-
CASSYGGPQYF
TGTGCCAGCAGTTACGGGGGCCCCCAGTACTTC
>TRBV23-1|21|-|TRBJ2-1|TRBD2
CASSQSLLLTSGRFMYNEQFF
TGCGCCAGCAGTCAATCCCTTCTCTTGACTAGCGGGAGATTTATGTACAATGAGCAGTTCTTC
>TRBV29-1|17|-|TRBJ2-5|-
CSVEEGGEPMEYETQYF
TGCAGCGTTGAAGAGGGCGGGGAGCCCATGGAGTATGAGACCCAGTACTTC
>TRBV18|18|-|TRBJ1-1|TRBD1
CASSPFLGQGASNTEAFF
TGTGCCAGCTCACCATTCCTAGGGCAGGGGGCCTCGAACACTGAAGCTTTCTTT